One and the same sample provided the 6 T cell receptor beta chains below, sequenced in a study of T cells in Graves' hyperthyroidism and ophthalmopathy. Amplified regions were TCR beta CDR3 sequences from RNA transcripts. Primed by the HTBI set, a first-round RT-PCR was run on the TCR CDR3. MiXCR was run by TCRdb on the multiplex PCR reads, yielding one entry per CDR3 protein. This sample has about 620,000 distinct CDR3 sequences, with around 16% found just once. Sequenced: blood. All receptors derive from a woman in her twenties or thirties with Graves' hyperthyroidism.

This clonotype was picked up many times. CDR3 coding DNA: TGTGCCAGCAGCTCCCCTTTGGGACTAGCGGGAGGAGTACTACACGATGAGCAGTTCTTC. Amino acids: CASSSPLGLAGGVLHDEQFF. The chain links TRBV28 to TRBJ2-1; 15 positions match TRBD2. Germline CDR1 reads MDHEN; CDR2 reads SYDVKM. The CDR3 is 20 amino acids. The junction had 20 bases not matched to a gene; V was cut back by 6 bases and J by 8 bases.

This clonotype was seen many times. One end of the junction does not line up with germline, which may come from a read error. The V gene is TRBV5-1, the J gene TRBJ2-1; TRBD2 matches at 8 bases. This CDR3 has 15 residues. Germline CDR1 reads SGHRS; CDR2 reads YFSETQ. DNA of the CDR3: TGTGCCAGCAGCTTAGCTCTAGCGGGCTACAATGAGCAGTTCTTC. Protein product: CASSLALAGYNEQFF.

This clonotype came up many times. The CDR3 reads CASSSKQGITDTQYF. For the CDR3, the DNA is TGTGCCAGCAGCTCGAAACAGGGGATCACAGATACGCAGTATTTT. The J gene is TRBJ2-3, the V gene TRBV13, with TRBD1 matching 7 bases. The germline gives CDR1 PRHDT, CDR2 FYEKMQ (reference sequence). With 4 bases clipped from V and 2 bases from J, the junction kept 6 bases outside the gene matches. This CDR3 is built from 15 residues.

This clonotype was detected many times. The chain has TRBV28 and TRBJ2-1, with TRBD2 matching 9 bases. Trimming at V came to 5 bases and at J to 10 bases, leaving 9 bases not matched to a gene. This CDR3 has 14 residues. Germline values: CDR1 MDHEN, CDR2 SYDVKM. The CDR3 region has the DNA TGTGCCAGCAGTCTGGGACTAGCAGGGGAGGAGCAGTTCTTC. The encoded protein is CASSLGLAGEEQFF.

The table lists this clonotype with many counts. The V gene is TRBV13, the J gene TRBJ2-1; D remains unclear. V was pared by 8 bases and J by 0 bases, with 11 bases between. The CDR3 is made up of 14 amino acids. Per germline, CDR1 PRHDT and CDR2 FYEKMQ (reference sequence). CDR3 loop: CASHPESSYNEQFF. CDR3 DNA: TGTGCCAGCCATCCGGAGAGCTCCTACAATGAGCAGTTCTTC.

This clonotype was seen repeatedly, ten times or more. This rearrangement joins TRBV6-1 to TRBJ1-1, with 8 bases aligning to TRBD1. Looked up from germline, CDR1 is MNHNS and CDR2 is SASEGT. J was trimmed by 5 bases and V by 5 bases; bases with no gene match: 10. The CDR3 is 15 residues long. The CDR3 loop reads CASSRDRGGRTEAFF. CDR3 in DNA: TGTGCCAGCAGTCGCGACAGGGGTGGAAGGACTGAAGCTTTCTTT.